A selection of T cell receptor beta chains follows, all from one sample in a study of T cell changes during pregnancy in multiple sclerosis. This table comes from immunoSEQ multiplex PCR, and its TCRdb copy is limited to in-frame clones, with some not included. Of around 56,000 clones in the sample, 80% to 90% were seen once. The sequenced sample was CD4+ T cells from peripheral blood mononuclear cells, obtained in the third trimester of pregnancy. The source is a female donor with multiple sclerosis, enrolled in a pregnancy study. Both conserved end residues are part of each CDR3. D genes are given only for firm matches. The size entry is marked missing in some rows and otherwise reads once, few, many or a size class.

J gene: TRBJ1-1
V gene: TRBV11-2
D gene: NA
clone size: NA
CDR3 DNA: TGTGCCAGCAGCGTACGCAGGGGGAACACTGAAGCTTTCTTT
CDR3 protein: CASSVRRGNTEAFF

J gene: TRBJ2-1
V gene: TRBV27
D gene: TRBD2
clone size: NA
CDR3 DNA: TGTGCCAGCAGGCAAGGGGCAGCGGGAGTATACAATGAGCAGTTCTTC
CDR3 protein: CASRQGAAGVYNEQFF

J gene: TRBJ2-5
V gene: TRBV5-1
D gene: TRBD1
clone size: NA
CDR3 DNA: TGCGCCAGCTCAGAACAGCCAGGGGGAGAGACCCAGTACTTC
CDR3 protein: CASSEQPGGETQYF

J gene: TRBJ1-1
V gene: TRBV4-3
D gene: NA
clone size: NA
CDR3 DNA: TGCGCCAGCAGCCAAGATCGGAGGGCAGGGTTCGGTGAAGCTTTCTTT
CDR3 protein: CASSQDRRAGFGEAFF

J gene: TRBJ2-7
V gene: TRBV7-2
D gene: NA
clone size: NA
CDR3 DNA: TGTGCCAGCAGCTTAGATGGGGGAGGCTACGTGCAGTACTTC
CDR3 protein: CASSLDGGGYVQYF

J gene: TRBJ1-5
V gene: TRBV6-7
D gene: NA
clone size: few
CDR3 DNA: TGTGCCAGCCTCATCTCCGGGCGCGAGGGTGACAATCAGCCCCAGCATTTT
CDR3 protein: CASLISGREGDNQPQHF

J gene: TRBJ1-1
V gene: TRBV7-2
D gene: NA
clone size: NA
CDR3 DNA: TGTGCCAGCAGCCTAGTAACGGACAGACTCACTGAAGCTTTCTTT
CDR3 protein: CASSLVTDRLTEAFF

J gene: TRBJ2-2
V gene: TRBV27
D gene: TRBD1
clone size: NA
CDR3 DNA: TGTGCCAGCAGCCGTAGGCCGGGACAGGGGGTCGCCGGGGAGCTGTTTTTT
CDR3 protein: CASSRRPGQGVAGELFF

J gene: TRBJ1-2
V gene: TRBV5-5
D gene: NA
clone size: NA
CDR3 DNA: TGTGCCAGCAGCCCCTCGGGCGGGTATGGCTACACCTTC
CDR3 protein: CASSPSGGYGYTF

J gene: TRBJ1-1
V gene: TRBV6-1
D gene: TRBD1
clone size: NA
CDR3 DNA: TGTGCCAGCACCGGACAGGTTATCGTGAACACTGAAGCTTTCTTT
CDR3 protein: CASTGQVIVNTEAFF

J gene: TRBJ2-5
V gene: TRBV6-5
D gene: TRBD1
clone size: NA
CDR3 DNA: TGTGCCAGCGAACCGGGACAGGGGGGACAAGAGACCCAGTACTTC
CDR3 protein: CASEPGQGGQETQYF

J gene: TRBJ2-5
V gene: TRBV10-2
D gene: TRBD2
clone size: NA
CDR3 DNA: TGCGCCAGCAGCCTAGCGGGGTCGCAGACCCAGTACTTC
CDR3 protein: CASSLAGSQTQYF

J gene: TRBJ1-1
V gene: TRBV9
D gene: NA
clone size: NA
CDR3 DNA: TGTGCCAGCAGCGTAGACGAGGGGGGACTAGCCACTGAAGCTTTCTTT
CDR3 protein: CASSVDEGGLATEAFF

J gene: TRBJ1-1
V gene: TRBV10-3
D gene: NA
clone size: NA
CDR3 DNA: TGTGCCATCAGTGAAACAGGGCGTACTGAAGCTTTCTTT
CDR3 protein: CAISETGRTEAFF

J gene: TRBJ1-1
V gene: TRBV7-2
D gene: NA
clone size: NA
CDR3 DNA: TGTGCCAGCAGCTACGGGGGTGTGAACACTGAAGCTTTCTTT
CDR3 protein: CASSYGGVNTEAFF

J gene: TRBJ1-5
V gene: TRBV19
D gene: NA
clone size: NA
CDR3 DNA: TGTGCCAGTAGTCACCGGGATCAGCCCCAGCATTTT
CDR3 protein: CASSHRDQPQHF

J gene: TRBJ2-7
V gene: TRBV7-2
D gene: TRBD2
clone size: NA
CDR3 DNA: TGTGCCAGCAGTTTCGTAGCGGGAGGTTCCTACGAGCAGTACTTC
CDR3 protein: CASSFVAGGSYEQYF

J gene: TRBJ2-3
V gene: TRBV7-2
D gene: TRBD1
clone size: NA
CDR3 DNA: TGTGCCAGCACCACGGGACAGGGCACAGATACGCAGTATTTT
CDR3 protein: CASTTGQGTDTQYF

J gene: TRBJ1-5
V gene: TRBV30
D gene: NA
clone size: NA
CDR3 DNA: TGTGCCTGGAGTGTGGTTACAGAGAATCAGCCCCAGCATTTT
CDR3 protein: CAWSVVTENQPQHF

J gene: TRBJ2-7
V gene: TRBV19
D gene: NA
clone size: NA
CDR3 DNA: TGTGCCAGTAGTCCGACGACAGCAGGGAAGTACTGGCAGTACTTC
CDR3 protein: CASSPTTAGKYWQYF

J gene: TRBJ2-3
V gene: TRBV13
D gene: TRBD2
clone size: NA
CDR3 DNA: TGTGCCAGCAGCTTAGCCCTAGCGGGGTGGGACACAGATACGCAGTATTTT
CDR3 protein: CASSLALAGWDTDTQYF

J gene: TRBJ1-3
V gene: TRBV4-3
D gene: TRBD1
clone size: NA
CDR3 DNA: TGCGCCAGCAGCCAAGATCGGGACAGCTCTGGAAACACCATATATTTT
CDR3 protein: CASSQDRDSSGNTIYF

J gene: TRBJ2-2
V gene: TRBV11-3
D gene: TRBD1
clone size: NA
CDR3 DNA: TGTGCCAGCAGCTTAGGACAGGGGAACGGGGAGCTGTTTTTT
CDR3 protein: CASSLGQGNGELFF

J gene: TRBJ1-2
V gene: TRBV9
D gene: NA
clone size: NA
CDR3 DNA: TGTGCCAGCAGCGAGGACAGTAGTATCTATGGCTACACCTTC
CDR3 protein: CASSEDSSIYGYTF

J gene: TRBJ2-1
V gene: TRBV10-3
D gene: TRBD1
clone size: NA
CDR3 DNA: TGTGCCATCTCAGGGGGCCAGAACAATGAGCAGTTCTTC
CDR3 protein: CAISGGQNNEQFF

J gene: TRBJ2-2
V gene: TRBV7-6
D gene: NA
clone size: NA
CDR3 DNA: TGTGCCAGCAGCTTAACAGCTAACACCGGGGAGCTGTTTTTT
CDR3 protein: CASSLTANTGELFF